This T cell receptor (beta chain) was sequenced in a study of blood T cells in healthy people across ages. Study outcomes and limitations: Any changes in expanded clonotypes were possibly confounded, as donor CMV status remained unknown.

It was with a sample-barcoded 5' primer and a J-beta primer mix that a second PCR of roughly 7 to 12 cycles was run. MiXCR, applied by TCRdb to the 5' RACE reads, yields one record per CDR3 protein. The sample gives more than 800,000 distinct CDR3 sequences, 25% to 35% of which show up once; 17% is in the top ten. Per germline, CDR1 MNHNY and CDR2 SVGAGI (reference sequence). The CDR3 has 13 residues. Trimming shortened V by 6 bases and J by 6 bases, and 15 bases separated the two germline ends. To note about this clonotype: Its cognate antigen is unknown. Just one base apart from a much larger clone, this may be a read error.

Peripheral blood, around 9.4 milliliters per donor, was collected. The authors extracted at least 5.5 micrograms of total RNA per sample. The V call is TRBV6-6, the J call TRBJ2-7; D might be TRBD1 or TRBD2, each matching 5 bases. The clonotype was recovered from a woman older than 75 in good health. Sequenced material: blood. The DNA for the CDR3 is TGTGCCAGCAGCAAGGGGTCTCGGGGCGAGCAGTACTTC. It encodes CASSKGSRGEQYF.